This T cell receptor (beta chain) was documented in a study of blood T cell repertoires in COVID-19. Overall study: Samples came from the United States, Italy and Spain, spanning acute and convalescent COVID-19. PBMCs, B-cell-depleted T cells, or T cells provided the cDNA or gDNA that made up the material.

This clone was recorded only once. This CDR3 spans 16 amino acids. Germline CDR1 SNHLY, CDR2 FYNNEI. V lost 1 base, J lost 2 bases, and 5 bases stayed unmatched. In the original processing: Cell counts per sample came from amplifying reference gene primers. This table comes from immunoSEQ multiplex PCR, and its TCRdb copy is limited to in-frame clones, with some not included. Clone size and the V and J calls come from that table; the DNA yielded D and trimming. Seen here are 400,000 or so clones, about 87% observed once, and the top ten hold approximately 2.9%. The chain has TRBV2 and TRBJ2-3; 8 bases are shared with TRBD2. This clonotype originated in a human donor in a cohort sampled during active COVID-19. Sequencing was carried out using peripheral blood. The CDR3 coding sequence is TGTGCCAGCAGTGAAGGTCGTAGCGGGGCCACAGATACGCAGTATTTT. Protein: CASSEGRSGATDTQYF. The variable domain in full, completed from reference TRBV2 and TRBJ2-3, reads EPEVTQTPSHQVTQMGQEVILRCVPISNHLYFYWYRQILGQKVEFLVSFYNNEISEKSEIFDDQFSVERPDGSNFTLKIRSTKLEDSAMYFCASSEGRSGATDTQYFGPGTRLTVL.